This T cell receptor (beta chain) was observed in a study of T cell responses to AZD1222 COVID-19 vaccine. The study's findings and limits: Vaccine-associated CD4 TCRs ranged over spike, dominating at 160-218 and 743-854. White British donors predominated, females outnumbered males, and clonal diversity was possibly underestimated. Baseline antibody screening turned up just five to seven seropositive AZD1222 recipients. Repertoires were obtained solely post-peak T cell response.

Remarks on this clone: Its antigen remains unidentified.

Germline CDR1 and CDR2: SNHLY and FYNNEI. This CDR3 region has 13 residues. The V end lost 6 bases, the J end lost 8 bases, and 16 bases lay between the germline ends. Produced via immunoSEQ multiplex PCR; TCRdb's table is partial and in-frame only. Of more than 140,000 clones in the sample, 90% to 95% are singletons; the top ten hold more than 0.8%. V and J are TRBV2 and TRBJ1-2; D uncertain. Sequences were derived from peripheral blood, sampled on day 0 of MenACWY control vaccination. This sequence originates from an adult in good health. The CDR3 here is CASRTGLLGGYTF. CDR3 bases: TGTGCCAGCAGGACGGGTTTATTGGGGGGCTACACCTTC. The full variable domain, its missing parts supplied by reference TRBV2 and TRBJ1-2, is EPEVTQTPSHQVTQMGQEVILRCVPISNHLYFYWYRQILGQKVEFLVSFYNNEISEKSEIFDDQFSVERPDGSNFTLKIRSTKLEDSAMYFCASRTGLLGGYTFGSGTRLTVV.